This T cell receptor beta chain originates from a study of post-analysis software for immune sequencing data. The TCR beta cDNA libraries carried unique molecular identifiers. TCRdb called the PCR reads again in MiXCR, with one record for every CDR3 protein. The data hold 170,000 or so distinct CDR3 sequences, with 30% observed a single time. General study results and limits: Included in a set of roughly 5 TRBV segments more frequent in patients than controls were TRBV5-6, TRBV5-1 and TRBV20-1.

Of note for this clonotype: The antigen is not known.

This CDR3 is 15 amino acids long. V lost 4 bases to trimming and J lost 2 bases, with 14 bases between them. Germline V gives CDR1 SGHRS, CDR2 YFSETQ. V is TRBV5-1 and J is TRBJ2-3; D gene unclear. The sequencing sample was made of blood. The sequence derives from a girl aged 5 to 17 with multiple sclerosis. CDR3 bases: TGCGCCAGCAGCGCCAATGTCTCACCCACAGATACGCAGTATTTT. Translating gives CASSANVSPTDTQYF.